One and the same sample provided the 30 T cell receptor beta chains below, sequenced in a study of response to subunit inactivated influenza vaccine (dated by TCRdb to about 2018). Libraries were built with RT-PCR. The data were produced on an Illumina HiSeq 2500. Starting from the raw public reads, TCRdb applied fastp trimming at Q25, assembled clones with MiXCR and retained in-frame beta chains. Records with the same CDR3 protein are collapsed into one entry carrying the most frequent genes and DNA. The sample records approximately 530,000 distinct CDR3 sequences, 13% of which are singletons. Roughly 14% of the sample rests with the top ten. The time point label here, explained by the study, means: 45 days after influenza vaccine administration. The specimen comprised PBMCs from blood, sampled roughly 47 days after vaccination. These receptors were collected from a man aged 50 or older who received an inactivated influenza vaccine. Donor details come from another sample of the same person, matched by shared clones.

The V and J genes are TRBV20-1 and TRBJ2-3; D not resolved. Germline values: CDR1 DFQATT, CDR2 SNEGSKA (reference sequence). CDR3 length: 17 residues. Trimming stripped 3 bases from V and 1 base from J, with 20 bases between. DNA for the CDR3: TGCAGTGCTAGGTTTCAGGTTAAGTCTGGGGGCACAGATACGCAGTATTTT. It translates to CSARFQVKSGGTDTQYF.

In this sample, this clonotype turned up a few times. The rearrangement joins TRBV30 to TRBJ2-3, with 9 bases lining up with TRBD1. Trimming at V came to 3 bases and at J to 6 bases, leaving 19 bases not matched to a gene. The CDR3 extends over 18 amino acids. Germline V lookup: CDR1 GTSNPN, CDR2 SVGIG (reference sequence). The CDR3 spells CAWSLLTGGSLAADTQYF. CDR3 DNA sequence: TGTGCCTGGAGCCTTCTGACAGGGGGGAGTTTGGCGGCGGATACGCAGTATTTT.

The V and J genes are TRBV6-2 or TRBV6-3 and TRBJ2-1; 11 nucleotides agree with TRBD2. V shed 2 bases and J 5 bases; nucleotides not matched to a gene: 5. The CDR3 is 16 amino acids. Germline V gene lookup returns CDR1 MNHEY and CDR2 SVGEGT. The CDR3 region is CASSYLPSGGHNEQFF. CDR3 sequence (DNA): TGTGCCAGCAGTTACCTCCCTAGCGGGGGGCACAATGAGCAGTTCTTC.

The sample holds many counts of this clonotype. The chain combines TRBV29-1 with TRBJ2-5, with 7 positions matching TRBD2. CDR1 is SQVTM, CDR2 ANQGSEA, per germline. V lost 5 bases to trimming and J lost 5 bases; unmatched junction nucleotides: 11. The length of the CDR3 is 14 residues. CDR3 bases: TGCAGCGTTCAGGCGGGAGTAGGGTTGGAGACCCAGTACTTC. It codes for CSVQAGVGLETQYF.

This chain uses TRBV7-9 with TRBJ1-2; D is possibly TRBD1 (6 bases). The germline V gene encodes CDR1 SEHNR and CDR2 FQNEAQ (reference sequence). This CDR3 is 16 amino acids long. Trimming left V 3 bases short and J 0 bases short, with 14 bases between. The chain's CDR3 is CASSLVGDIANYGYTF. DNA of the CDR3: TGTGCCAGCAGCTTGGTAGGGGACATAGCTAACTATGGCTACACCTTC.

In its sample, this clonotype was seen once. The chain recombines TRBV6-2 or TRBV6-3 with TRBJ1-3; the D gene is possibly TRBD1 (5 bases). Trimming stripped 2 bases from V and 1 base from J, with 15 bases between. In germline, CDR1 is MNHEY, CDR2 SVGEGT. The CDR3 covers 17 residues. The CDR3 region is CASSYPPGRISGNTIYF. The CDR3 coding sequence is TGTGCCAGCAGTTACCCCCCGGGACGGATATCTGGAAACACCATATATTTT.

This clonotype has more than one count but fewer than ten. The chain links TRBV12-3 or TRBV12-4 to TRBJ2-7; no clear D gene. The V and J ends lost 1 base and 3 bases respectively, with 13 bases between them. The CDR3 spans 15 residues. In nucleotides, the CDR3 is TGTGCCAGCAGTTTAGTGTTTGACACCATCTACGAGCAGTACTTC. It specifies CASSLVFDTIYEQYF.

This clonotype came up a few times. The CDR3 DNA reads as TGTGCCAGCAGTCGCGGACTATTCGATACGCAGTATTTT. Its protein is CASSRGLFDTQYF. V and J are TRBV28 and TRBJ2-3; D is perhaps TRBD2 (6 bases). This CDR3 region has 13 residues. Germline V gives CDR1 MDHEN, CDR2 SYDVKM. V was clipped by 5 bases and J by 6 bases, with 12 bases between them.

The rearrangement joins TRBV13 to TRBJ2-3; D unclear. In germline, CDR1 is PRHDT, CDR2 FYEKMQ (reference sequence). There are 13 residues in the CDR3. V was clipped by 5 bases and J by 6 bases, with 12 bases between them. The CDR3 is CASSPTLEDTQYF. The CDR3 DNA is TGTGCCAGCAGCCCCACGCTCGAGGATACGCAGTATTTT.

The chain carries TRBV5-1 and TRBJ2-1; 8 bases align to TRBD1. From germline, CDR1 is SGHRS and CDR2 YFSETQ. This CDR3 comprises 13 residues. V was pared by 5 bases and J by 6 bases, with 4 bases of the junction left unmatched. The CDR3 DNA reads TGCGCCAGCAGACTCACAGGGGGCAATGAGCAGTTCTTC. The encoded protein is CASRLTGGNEQFF. Filled out from reference TRBV5-1 and TRBJ2-1, the complete variable domain reads KAGVTQTPRYLIKTRGQQVTLSCSPISGHRSVSWYQQTPGQGLQFLFEYFSETQRNKGNFPGRFSGRQFSNSRSEMNVSTLELGDSALYLCASRLTGGNEQFFGPGTRLTVL.

This clonotype was detected many times. The gene calls are TRBV12-3 or TRBV12-4 and TRBJ2-7; D not certain. Deletions cut 8 bases from V and 6 bases from J, with 14 bases between. CDR3 size: 12 residues. CDR3 coding DNA: TGTGCCAGCTTGGGATCTCCCTCCGAGCAGTACTTC. As protein: CASLGSPSEQYF.

This clonotype has at least ten counts. V usage is TRBV9 and J usage is TRBJ2-2; D not resolved. Looked up from germline, CDR1 is SGDLS and CDR2 is YYNGEE. The V end was cut by 3 bases, the J end by 5 bases, with 5 bases between. The CDR3 has 12 amino acids. The CDR3 DNA follows: TGTGCCAGCAGCGAGAGTACCGGGGAGCTGTTTTTT. Protein: CASSESTGELFF.

The rearrangement links TRBV3-1 to TRBJ1-1, with TRBD1 identical over 7 bases. The V gene's germline CDR1 is LGHDT and CDR2 YNNKEL (reference sequence). This CDR3 comprises 14 residues. V was pared by 3 bases and J by 2 bases, with 3 bases of the junction left unmatched. The CDR3 DNA sequence: TGTGCCAGCAGCCACAGACAGGGAAACACTGAAGCTTTCTTT. This sequence encodes CASSHRQGNTEAFF.

This clonotype was recorded many times. The CDR3 DNA sequence: TGTGCCAGCAGCCGTCCCGGGACTCGTAACAATGAGCAGTTCTTC. Encoded protein: CASSRPGTRNNEQFF. The chain recombines TRBV7-2 with TRBJ2-1, with a weak D call TRBD2 (6 bases). CDR3 length: 15 amino acids. CDR1 is SGHTA, CDR2 FQGNSA, per germline. Trimming removed 5 bases at V and 5 bases at J, with 16 bases between. The full variable domain, completed using reference TRBV7-2 and TRBJ2-1, is GAGVSQSPSNKVTEKGKDVELRCDPISGHTALYWYRQSLGQGLEFLIYFQGNSAPDKSGLPSDRFSAERTGGSVSTLTIQRTQQEDSAVYLCASSRPGTRNNEQFFGPGTRLTVL.

This clonotype was counted a few times. This sequence joins TRBV7-2 and TRBJ2-5; D gene ambiguous. Germline V lookup: CDR1 SGHTA, CDR2 FQGNSA. V dropped 5 bases and J dropped 2 bases, with 12 bases sitting between them. CDR3 length equals 14 residues. The CDR3 loop reads CASSPPGPQETQYF. The CDR3 coding sequence is TGTGCCAGCAGCCCCCCGGGCCCTCAAGAGACCCAGTACTTC.

This clonotype was seen only a few times. This sequence joins TRBV6-1 and TRBJ2-1, with 9 bases matching TRBD1. The V segment lost 3 bases and the J segment 3 bases; nucleotides outside the gene matches: 3. The CDR3 is 15 amino acids. Germline V gene data show CDR1 as MNHNS and CDR2 as SASEGT. The CDR3 is CASSDGQGNYNEQFF. Here the CDR3 DNA reads TGTGCCAGCAGTGACGGACAGGGGAACTACAATGAGCAGTTCTTC.

This clonotype was recorded a few times. This chain uses TRBV6-2 or TRBV6-3 with TRBJ2-7; D is perhaps TRBD2 (5 bases). Germline assignment: CDR1 MNHEY and CDR2 SVGEGT. The length of the CDR3 is 15 residues. The V end lost 0 bases, the J end lost 1 base, and 10 bases lay between the germline ends. In nucleotides, the CDR3 is TGTGCCAGCAGTTACTCACTAGAAGGGTCCTACGAGCAGTACTTC. Residues: CASSYSLEGSYEQYF.

This clonotype was seen more than once but under ten times. The chain recombines TRBV20-1 with TRBJ1-1; D unresolved. The CDR3 extends over 12 amino acids. V shed 3 bases and J shed 0 bases, with 5 bases lying between them. Germline values: CDR1 DFQATT, CDR2 SNEGSKA (reference sequence). The CDR3 sequence is CSASPVNTEAFF. CDR3 nucleotide sequence: TGCAGTGCTAGCCCAGTGAACACTGAAGCTTTCTTT.

This clonotype has just a few counts. The chain links TRBV24-1 to TRBJ2-5; D tentatively fits TRBD1 or TRBD2 (5 bases each). The CDR3 has 14 amino acids. The V and J ends lost 2 bases and 5 bases respectively, with 11 bases between them. The germline gives CDR1 KGHDR, CDR2 SFDVKD. The CDR3 sequence is CATSDSGTLETQYF. Written as DNA, the CDR3 is TGTGCCACCAGTGATTCAGGGACCTTGGAGACCCAGTACTTC.

This clonotype was counted only a few times. The chain has TRBV20-1 and TRBJ1-2; D gene ambiguous. The germline V gene has CDR1 DFQATT and CDR2 SNEGSKA (reference sequence). This CDR3 comprises 13 residues. Between the trimmed V and J ends, which lost 6 bases and 0 bases, there was a span of 11 bases. The CDR3 nucleotides are TGCAGTGCCCTGGACCTCTCTAACTATGGCTACACCTTC. It encodes CSALDLSNYGYTF.

This clonotype was observed many times. This chain joins TRBV29-1 and TRBJ2-1; D might be TRBD1 or TRBD2, each matching 5 bases. CDR3 length: 11 residues. Germline V gene data show CDR1 as SQVTM and CDR2 as ANQGSEA. V lost 6 bases to trimming and J lost 4 bases, with 7 bases between them. The CDR3 protein is CSVGVYNEQFF. CDR3 DNA: TGCAGCGTGGGGGTATACAATGAGCAGTTCTTC.

This clonotype was detected a few times. This chain links TRBV29-1 with TRBJ2-3; D is undetermined. Germline V gene sequence: CDR1 SQVTM, CDR2 ANQGSEA. This CDR3 is built from 11 residues. Trimming pared 8 bases from V and 2 bases from J, leaving 8 bases between. The CDR3 DNA follows: TGCAGCACCTCCGCCACAGATACGCAGTATTTT. Translated, it gives CSTSATDTQYF.

This clonotype occurred a few times. This CDR3 reads CAISESGSSYNSPLHF. Here the CDR3 DNA reads TGTGCCATCAGTGAGTCGGGCAGCTCCTATAATTCACCCCTCCACTTT. The chain combines TRBV10-3 with TRBJ1-6; D not resolved. This CDR3 spans 16 amino acids. Trimming removed 0 bases at V and 0 bases at J, with 6 bases between. Germline V gene data show CDR1 as ENHRY and CDR2 as SYGVKD.

This clonotype has more than one count but fewer than ten. The chain links TRBV6-2 or TRBV6-3 to TRBJ1-1; D uncertain. Trimming left V 6 bases short and J 1 base short, with 9 bases between. The CDR3 has 13 residues. CDR1 is MNHEY, CDR2 SVGEGT, per germline. CDR3 nucleotides: TGTGCCAGCAGCAAGTTACAGAACACTGAAGCTTTCTTT. Amino acid sequence: CASSKLQNTEAFF.

The chain couples TRBV6-1 to TRBJ1-1; no definite D call. Per the germline V gene, CDR1 is MNHNS and CDR2 is SASEGT. Trimming removed 0 bases at V and 8 bases at J, with 7 bases between. This CDR3 region has 12 residues. The DNA for the CDR3 is TGTGCCAGCAGTGAAGCTTTGGGCGAAGCTTTCTTT. Encoded protein: CASSEALGEAFF.

This chain joins TRBV4-1 and TRBJ2-5, with D maybe TRBD1 (6 bases). Germline V gene sequence: CDR1 MGHRA, CDR2 YSYEKL. V lost 4 bases to trimming and J lost 5 bases, with 20 bases between them. The CDR3 contains 16 residues. CDR3 in DNA: TGCGCCAGCAGCCCCCGTGCCTCGAGGGGGTTGGAGACCCAGTACTTC. Translating it yields CASSPRASRGLETQYF.

The chain couples TRBV5-6 to TRBJ2-1, with 9 bases that match TRBD2. V shed 0 bases, J shed 7 bases, and the junction held 5 bases outside the gene matches. The CDR3 has 15 amino acids. Germline CDR1 SGHDT, CDR2 YYEEEE. The CDR3 DNA is TGTGCCAGCAGCTTGGCTAGCGGGACCCGAAATGAGCAGTTCTTC. The encoded protein is CASSLASGTRNEQFF.

The CDR3 sequence: CASSPLPVIKGQFF. The DNA of the CDR3 is TGCGCCAGCAGTCCCCTGCCTGTTATTAAGGGGCAGTTCTTC. This rearrangement joins TRBV4-1 to TRBJ2-1; D not certain. The CDR3 sequence is 14 residues long. V was clipped by 6 bases and J by 12 bases, with 21 bases between them. Germline CDR1 and CDR2: MGHRA and YSYEKL.

The V call is TRBV20-1, the J call TRBJ2-1; D perhaps matches TRBD2 (6 bases). CDR1 and CDR2 (germline): DFQATT, SNEGSKA (reference sequence). V was cut by 5 bases and J by 7 bases, with 12 bases left in between. The length of the CDR3 is 12 residues. CDR3 in amino acids: CSALADFNEQFF. The CDR3 DNA sequence: TGCAGTGCTTTAGCGGACTTTAATGAGCAGTTCTTC.

Turning to this clonotype: One junction end does not reproduce the germline sequence, and a read error may be involved. V and J are TRBV20-1 and TRBJ2-3; 7 bases agree with TRBD1. The CDR3 extends over 17 amino acids. Germline V lookup: CDR1 DFQATT, CDR2 SNEGSKA (reference sequence). The CDR3 DNA reads TGCTGTGCTTGGCGAATTCGGCAGGGGGAGTTTGGAGATACGCAGTATTTT. It codes for CCAWRIRQGEFGDTQYF.